The 25 T cell receptor beta chains below all came from one sample that was sequenced in a study of cytomegalovirus exposure and HLA in healthy donors. The study ran its PCR with 60 Vbeta and 13 Jbeta primers. Profiling relied on immunoSEQ multiplex PCR, and the TCRdb table lists in-frame clones only, not all of them. The table lists some 110,000 clones, roughly 80% of them singletons. The sample taken for sequencing was PBMCs. These receptors were taken from a man aged 30 to 39 in good health and CMV-seropositive.

This clone is a singleton in its sample. The V and J genes are TRBV25-1 and TRBJ1-2; 9 bases agree with TRBD1. Germline V gene lookup returns CDR1 MGHDK and CDR2 SYGVNS. J gave up 0 bases and V 6 bases, and 14 bases lay outside the gene matches. This CDR3 has 18 residues. This CDR3 reads CASSSTWAGQGSNYGYTF. The CDR3 nucleotides are TGTGCCAGCAGCTCAACCTGGGCGGGACAGGGATCTAACTATGGCTACACCTTC.

This clone was observed once. J is TRBJ1-2 and V is TRBV5-6; 8 bases fit TRBD1. This CDR3 region has 15 residues. V lost 2 bases to trimming and J lost 5 bases; unmatched junction nucleotides: 8. Germline V gene data show CDR1 as SGHDT and CDR2 as YYEEEE. The CDR3 reads CASSLRDRGWYGYTF. CDR3 bases: TGTGCCAGCAGCTTACGTGACAGGGGATGGTATGGCTACACCTTC.

V usage is TRBV4-2 and J usage is TRBJ2-3; 8 positions agree with TRBD2. The trim removed 3 bases at V and 2 bases at J, leaving 10 bases unmatched. The CDR3 spans 17 residues. The germline CDR1 and CDR2 sequences are LGHNA and YNFKEQ. This CDR3 reads CASSHNAAGVDTDTQYF. Written as DNA, the CDR3 is TGTGCCAGCAGCCACAACGCAGCGGGAGTGGACACAGATACGCAGTATTTT.

V is TRBV4-2 and J is TRBJ1-1; D ambiguous. Germline V gene data show CDR1 as LGHNA and CDR2 as YNFKEQ. Trimming left V 0 bases short and J 2 bases short, with 4 bases between. CDR3 length equals 13 residues. The CDR3 nucleotides are TGTGCCAGCAGCCAAGATGGCAACACTGAAGCTTTCTTT. The encoded protein is CASSQDGNTEAFF.

This rearrangement joins TRBV4-1 to TRBJ2-1, with TRBD2 matching 9 bases. The germline V gene encodes CDR1 MGHRA and CDR2 YSYEKL. CDR3 size: 17 residues. J lost 5 bases, V lost 0 bases, and 8 bases had no gene match. Here the CDR3 reads CASSQDPGGRVHNEQFF. DNA for the CDR3: TGCGCCAGCAGCCAAGATCCTGGCGGGAGGGTCCACAATGAGCAGTTCTTC.

This sequence joins TRBV4-1 and TRBJ1-1, with D unresolved. The germline CDR1 and CDR2 sequences are MGHRA and YSYEKL. Trimming took 1 base from V and 6 from J, leaving 21 bases between them. This CDR3 contains 17 residues. In DNA, the CDR3 is TGCGCCAGCAGCCAAGCCTCTTTCGTGGAGGGTTGGGCTGAAGCTTTCTTT. It yields the protein CASSQASFVEGWAEAFF.

V is TRBV5-5 and J is TRBJ1-2; weak D call: TRBD1 (6 bases). The CDR3 is 16 amino acids. Germline CDR1 and CDR2: SGHKS and YYEKEE (reference sequence). With 4 bases removed from V and 1 base from J, the gap between germline ends came to 17 bases. CDR3 nucleotide sequence: TGTGCCAGCAGCCGCACAGGGACCTCGGGTAACTATGGCTACACCTTC. It specifies CASSRTGTSGNYGYTF.

V usage is TRBV4-2 and J usage is TRBJ2-1, with 8 bases aligning to TRBD1. Germline-derived CDR1 and CDR2 are LGHNA and YNFKEQ. The CDR3 has 14 residues. V trimming: 5 bases; J trimming: 4 bases; junction bases outside the gene matches: 4. This CDR3 is CASSLTGDYNEQFF. The CDR3 region has the DNA TGTGCCAGCAGCTTGACAGGGGATTACAATGAGCAGTTCTTC.

This rearrangement joins TRBV9 to TRBJ2-2, with no clear D. Germline V gene sequence: CDR1 SGDLS, CDR2 YYNGEE. V was trimmed by 4 bases and J by 5 bases, leaving 12 bases between them. The CDR3 has 14 residues. This CDR3 reads CASSSRFLTGELFF. As DNA, the CDR3 is TGTGCCAGCAGCTCCAGGTTTTTAACCGGGGAGCTGTTTTTT.

The chain carries TRBV18 and TRBJ2-1; D is perhaps TRBD2 (6 bases). V was trimmed by 2 bases and J by 7 bases, leaving 15 bases between them. This CDR3 is 15 amino acids long. CDR1 KGHSH and CDR2 LQKENI come from the germline V gene. This CDR3 is CASSPNRDWGNEQFF. CDR3 nucleotide sequence: TGTGCCAGCTCACCAAACCGGGACTGGGGGAATGAGCAGTTCTTC.

The chain has TRBV6-6 and TRBJ1-5; D may be TRBD1 (5 bases). Trimming took 6 bases from V and 7 from J, leaving 19 bases between them. Germline-derived CDR1 and CDR2 are MNHNY and SVGAGI (reference sequence). The CDR3 has 15 residues. CDR3 region: CASRIGARSTQPQHF. CDR3 nucleotides: TGTGCCAGCAGGATAGGGGCGAGGTCCACACAGCCCCAGCATTTT.

There are a few counts of this clone. The J gene is TRBJ1-2, the V gene TRBV6-5, with TRBD1 as a possible D gene (6 bases). The CDR3 consists of 14 residues. Between the trimmed V and J ends, which lost 5 bases and 4 bases, there was a span of 14 bases. The V gene's germline CDR1 is MNHEY and CDR2 SVGAGI. CDR3 nucleotides: TGTGCCAGCAGTCCCCCCGACAGGTTCTATGGCTACACCTTC. Translated: CASSPPDRFYGYTF.

The J gene is TRBJ2-6, the V gene TRBV27; D may be TRBD1 (6 bases). This CDR3 has 17 amino acids. Looked up from germline, CDR1 is MNHEY and CDR2 is SMNVEV (reference sequence). V was clipped by 5 bases and J by 0 bases, with 14 bases between them. CDR3 sequence: CASSPDRSYSGANVLTF. The CDR3 nucleotides read TGTGCCAGCAGTCCCGACAGGTCCTACTCTGGGGCCAACGTCCTGACTTTC.

V and J are TRBV15 and TRBJ2-7; D not certain. Trimming removed 0 bases from V and 9 bases from J, with 15 bases in between. Germline CDR1 is LNHNV and CDR2 is YYDKDF (reference sequence). The CDR3 length is 14 residues. The chain's CDR3 is CATSRDLSSRWQYF. The DNA for the CDR3 is TGTGCCACCAGCAGAGATCTTTCCAGCAGGTGGCAGTACTTC.

The V call is TRBV9, the J call TRBJ2-7; D unresolved. CDR3 length equals 15 residues. Germline-derived CDR1 and CDR2 are SGDLS and YYNGEE. Trimming took 4 bases from V and 2 from J, leaving 16 bases between them. The CDR3 sequence: CASSPPYPLAYEQYF. CDR3 coding DNA: TGTGCCAGCAGCCCACCGTATCCCCTAGCCTACGAGCAGTACTTC.

This clone was seen only a few times. The genes are TRBV7-2 and TRBJ2-7; 10 nucleotides align to TRBD2. Germline values: CDR1 SGHTA, CDR2 FQGNSA. The CDR3 sequence is 13 residues long. The V and J ends lost 6 bases and 3 bases, in that order; junction bases with no gene match: 2. CDR3 region: CASSWTSGYEQYF. CDR3 sequence (DNA): TGTGCCAGCAGTTGGACTAGCGGCTACGAGCAGTACTTC.

This sequence joins TRBV19 and TRBJ2-2; tentative D call: TRBD2 (6 bases). V was clipped by 7 bases and J by 0 bases, with 12 bases between them. Germline V lookup: CDR1 LNHDA, CDR2 SQIVND (reference sequence). This CDR3 comprises 15 residues. CDR3 in amino acids: CASTWTTANTGELFF. The CDR3 bases are TGTGCCAGTACCTGGACTACCGCGAACACCGGGGAGCTGTTTTTT. Together with reference TRBV19 and TRBJ2-2, the CDR3 gives the full variable domain: DGGITQSPKYLFRKEGQNVTLSCEQNLNHDAMYWYRQDPGQGLRLIYYSQIVNDFQKGDIAEGYSVSREKKESFPLTVTSAQKNPTAFYLCASTWTTANTGELFFGEGSRLTVL.

V and J are TRBV7-2 and TRBJ2-7; perhaps TRBD2 as D (5 bases). The CDR3 totals 15 residues. The germline CDR1 and CDR2 sequences are SGHTA and FQGNSA. The V gene lost 1 base and the J gene lost 2 bases, with 12 bases spanning the gap. The CDR3 DNA follows: TGTGCCAGCAGCTTAGAAGGTACTAGAACCTACGAGCAGTACGTC. Residues: CASSLEGTRTYEQYV.

The chain links TRBV5-5 to TRBJ2-7, with D perhaps matching TRBD2 (5 bases). Trimming shortened V by 4 bases and J by 3 bases, and 14 bases separated the two germline ends. This CDR3 has 14 amino acids. Per the germline V gene, CDR1 is SGHKS and CDR2 is YYEKEE (reference sequence). CDR3 DNA sequence: TGTGCCAGCAGCATCGGGATTGCGAGCTACGAGCAGTACGTC. This codes for CASSIGIASYEQYV.

This chain links TRBV5-1 with TRBJ2-1; TRBD2 agrees at 13 bases. V shed 5 bases, J shed 8 bases, and the junction held 7 bases outside the gene matches. The CDR3 spans 15 residues. Germline CDR1 SGHRS, CDR2 YFSETQ. This CDR3 is CASRLLAGGPDEQFF. For the CDR3, the DNA is TGCGCCAGCAGGCTACTAGCGGGAGGGCCCGATGAGCAGTTCTTC.

The chain joins TRBV28 to TRBJ1-2; TRBD1 matches at 7 bases. Germline-derived CDR1 and CDR2 are MDHEN and SYDVKM. The CDR3 length is 14 residues. V lost 3 bases to trimming and J lost 4 bases; unmatched junction nucleotides: 5. The CDR3 is CASSLPDRLYGYTF. CDR3 in DNA: TGTGCCAGCAGTTTGCCGGACAGGCTCTATGGCTACACCTTC.

This chain links TRBV7-3 with TRBJ2-2; TRBD1 is a possible D gene (6 bases). This CDR3 spans 15 amino acids. Germline V CDR1 and CDR2: SGHTA, FQGTGA. Trimming left V 5 bases short and J 4 bases short, with 14 bases between. The CDR3 DNA follows: TGTGCCAGCAGCCCATTCAGGGGTCCCACCGGGGAGCTGTTTTTT. This codes for CASSPFRGPTGELFF.

The gene calls are TRBV5-1 and TRBJ1-2, with D possibly matching TRBD1 (6 bases). Looked up from germline, CDR1 is SGHRS and CDR2 is YFSETQ. The CDR3 consists of 12 residues. V lost 4 bases and J 8 bases, leaving 12 bases between the germline ends. CDR3 bases: TGCGCCAGCAGCGGGGGCGAGCAGGGCTACACCTTC. It specifies CASSGGEQGYTF.

The chain combines TRBV5-1 with TRBJ2-2; 9 nucleotides line up with TRBD1. Germline CDR1 SGHRS, CDR2 YFSETQ. The ends lost 4 bases at V and 3 bases at J; junction bases unmatched: 4. The CDR3 contains 15 residues. CDR3: CASSKGQGYTGELFF. CDR3 sequence (DNA): TGCGCCAGCAGCAAGGGACAGGGCTACACCGGGGAGCTGTTTTTT.

This clone was detected a few times. The rearrangement joins TRBV30 to TRBJ1-5, with D maybe TRBD1 (5 bases). Trimming left V 0 bases short and J 6 bases short, with 9 bases between. Germline CDR1 GTSNPN, CDR2 SVGIG (reference sequence). The CDR3 has 13 residues. The CDR3 here is CAWSVRGSQPQHF. As DNA, the CDR3 is TGTGCCTGGAGTGTAAGGGGAAGTCAGCCCCAGCATTTT.